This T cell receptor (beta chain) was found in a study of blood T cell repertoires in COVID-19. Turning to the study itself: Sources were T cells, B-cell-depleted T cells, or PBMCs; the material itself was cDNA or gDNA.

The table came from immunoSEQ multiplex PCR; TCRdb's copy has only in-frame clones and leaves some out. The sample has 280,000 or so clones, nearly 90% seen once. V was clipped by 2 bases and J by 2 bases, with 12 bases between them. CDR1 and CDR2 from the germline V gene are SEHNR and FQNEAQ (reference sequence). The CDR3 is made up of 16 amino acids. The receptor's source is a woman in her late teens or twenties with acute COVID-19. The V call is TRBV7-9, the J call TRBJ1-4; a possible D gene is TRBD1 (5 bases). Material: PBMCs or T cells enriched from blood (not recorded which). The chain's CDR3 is CASSLRAGGTNEKLFF. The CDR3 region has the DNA TGTGCCAGCAGCTTACGGGCCGGGGGGACTAATGAAAAACTGTTTTTT.